This T cell receptor (beta chain) was sequenced during a study of blood T cell repertoires in COVID-19. Overall study: Samples of COVID-19 (acute and convalescent) were obtained from the United States, Italy and Spain.

The age range of participants was 18 to 89 years, with residence in more than 20 US areas. Assignments of participants to cohorts depended upon their own reported clinical history. Donors in Cohort 3 who had recovered were those with two negative PCRs, healthcare professional clearance, or resolution of their symptoms. Some clones are missing from TCRdb's copy, which holds only in-frame ones; the method was immunoSEQ multiplex PCR. The sample records over 200,000 clones, 84% being singletons. Germline assignment: CDR1 MNHNS and CDR2 SASEGT. After removal of 2 bases from V and 6 bases from J, the junction contained 11 bases not matched to a gene. This CDR3 region has 16 residues.

This rearrangement joins TRBV6-1 to TRBJ1-1; the match to TRBD1 covers 8 bases. The sequenced sample was PBMCs or T cells enriched from blood (not recorded which). The sequence was obtained from a man between 60 and 75 years old who had recovered from COVID-19. CDR3 nucleotides: TGTGCCAGCAGTGAATTCAAAAACAGGGGGAGCGCTGAAGCTTTCTTT. Amino acids: CASSEFKNRGSAEAFF.